A selection of T cell receptor beta chains follows, all from one sample in a study of shared clonotypes between healthy human individuals. Sequencing used immunoSEQ multiplex PCR; TCRdb keeps in-frame clones, though not all of them. The sample contains about 510,000 clones, more than 65% of which appear only once. Sequencing was carried out using PBMCs. The source of these receptors is a woman in her 40s in good health. Some clones in this sample may be carry-over from other donors' samples. The CDR3 runs from the conserved cysteine through the conserved F or W. A D gene is named only where the DNA matches it firmly. Size tells how often a clone was seen (once, few, many) or the class of an expanded clone, and some rows leave it out.

>TRBJ2-4|TRBV6-1|.|few
CASSEWGAGNIQYF
TGTGCCAGCAGTGAATGGGGGGCTGGGAACATTCAGTACTTC
>TRBJ2-1|TRBV5-1|TRBD1|few
CASSLAPAGTGSREQFF
TGCGCCAGCAGCTTGGCTCCAGCCGGGACAGGGTCGCGTGAGCAGTTCTTC
>TRBJ1-2|TRBV19|TRBD1|.
CASSIRQGPAYGGYTF
TGTGCCAGTAGTATTCGACAGGGACCCGCCTATGGAGGCTACACCTTC
>TRBJ2-3|TRBV25-1|.|.
CASSVYRATDTQYF
TGTGCCAGCAGTGTGTACAGGGCGACAGATACGCAGTATTTT
>TRBJ2-2|TRBV1|.|.
CTSSKEFFEGTRAGELFF
TGCACCAGCAGCAAGGAGTTCTTCGAAGGGACTAGAGCCGGGGAGCTGTTTTTT
>TRBJ1-2|TRBV14|.|once
CASSRGAGDYGYTF
TGTGCCAGCAGCCGGGGGGCAGGAGACTATGGCTACACCTTC
>TRBJ1-1|TRBV28|.|.
CAFPGERGEAFF
TGTGCCTTCCCGGGGGAAAGGGGTGAAGCTTTCTTT
>TRBJ2-3|TRBV28|TRBD2|.
CASSGRVGTDTQYF
TGTGCCTCAAGCGGGAGGGTCGGCACAGATACGCAGTATTTT
>TRBJ1-1|TRBV7-8|TRBD1|.
CASSLEEGTGGTEAFF
TGTGCCAGCAGCTTAGAAGAGGGGACAGGCGGAACTGAAGCTTTCTTT
>TRBJ2-2|TRBV5-1|.|.
CASSTPGGTGELFF
TGCGCCAGCTCTACCCCTGGGGGCACCGGGGAGCTGTTTTTT
>TRBJ2-2|TRBV7-3|.|.
CASSLSVLGGELFF
TGTGCCAGCAGCTTATCGGTTTTGGGCGGGGAGCTGTTTTTT
>TRBJ2-3|TRBV4-1|.|.
CASSQGPHAGTDTQYF
TGCGCCAGCAGCCAGGGTCCCCACGCTGGCACAGATACGCAGTATTTT
>TRBJ2-7|TRBV11-3|TRBD1|.
CASIMTGDVNRSEQYF
TGTGCCAGCATCATGACAGGGGATGTTAACCGATCCGAGCAGTACTTC
>TRBJ2-1|TRBV2|TRBD2|.
CASSKRTSGLSEQFF
TGTGCCAGCAGTAAGAGGACTAGCGGTTTGAGTGAGCAGTTCTTC
>TRBJ1-5|TRBV6-1|.|once
CASSNRQGNQPQHF
TGTGCCAGCAGTAATCGACAGGGCAATCAGCCCCAGCATTTT
>TRBJ2-1|TRBV28|.|.
CASSLRGIYNEQFF
TGTGCCAGCAGTTTACGCGGGATCTACAATGAGCAGTTCTTC
>TRBJ2-1|TRBV1|.|once
CTSSQIAGNYNEQFF
TGCACCAGCAGCCAAATAGCGGGAAACTACAATGAGCAGTTCTTC
>TRBJ2-1|TRBV7-9|.|.
CASSPTAYNEQFF
TGTGCCAGCAGTCCCACAGCTTACAATGAGCAGTTCTTC
>TRBJ1-6|TRBV18|.|.
CASSTVGLENSPLHF
TGTGCCAGCTCCACTGTGGGTCTTGAAAATTCACCCCTCCACTTT
>TRBJ2-2|TRBV2|.|.
CASSEEVTGELFF
TGTGCCAGCAGTGAAGAGGTTACCGGGGAGCTGTTTTTT
>TRBJ2-1|TRBV19|.|.
CASRSGVGYNEQFF
TGTGCCAGTAGATCGGGAGTTGGATACAATGAGCAGTTCTTC
>TRBJ2-1|TRBV6-5|.|.
CASSLEGTLNEQFF
TGTGCCAGCAGTTTGGAGGGGACCCTCAATGAGCAGTTCTTC
>TRBJ1-1|TRBV18|TRBD1|.
CASSSAGTGGFREAFF
TGTGCCAGCTCCTCTGCCGGGACAGGGGGCTTTCGAGAAGCTTTCTTT
>TRBJ2-4|TRBV6-1|TRBD1|.
CASSEAKGRGNIQYF
TGTGCCAGCAGTGAAGCGAAGGGCAGGGGGAACATTCAGTACTTC
>TRBJ2-3|TRBV28|TRBD2|.
CASSKGLAVSTDTQYF
TGTGCCAGCAGTAAGGGACTAGCGGTTAGCACAGATACGCAGTATTTT
>TRBJ2-7|TRBV2|TRBD1|.
CAGGLDRDNEQYF
TGTGCCGGAGGGTTGGACAGGGACAACGAGCAGTACTTC
>TRBJ2-2|TRBV13|.|.
CASSLPGRNTGELFF
TGTGCCAGCAGCTTACCTGGCCGGAACACCGGGGAGCTGTTTTTT
>TRBJ1-5|TRBV25-1|.|.
CASSDGNRGSQPQHF
TGTGCCAGCAGTGATGGCAACCGAGGCAGTCAGCCCCAGCATTTT
>TRBJ2-7|TRBV5-1|.|.
CASSLQAYEQYF
TGCGCCAGCAGCTTACAAGCCTACGAGCAGTACTTC
>TRBJ1-1|TRBV30|.|.
CAWAEGMNTEAFF
TGTGCCTGGGCGGAGGGTATGAACACTGAAGCTTTCTTT
>TRBJ2-3|TRBV7-3|.|.
CASSWRGAGTQYF
TGTGCCAGCAGCTGGAGAGGGGCGGGTACGCAGTATTTT
>TRBJ2-1|TRBV4-2|.|many
CASSPQGRGHQFF
TGTGCCAGCAGCCCCCAAGGGCGGGGGCATCAGTTCTTC
>TRBJ2-3|TRBV5-1|TRBD2|.
CASSGTLAGVSDTQYF
TGCGCCAGCAGCGGAACACTAGCGGGAGTTTCAGATACGCAGTATTTT
>TRBJ2-7|TRBV11-2|.|.
CASRRWGVAYYEQYF
TGTGCCAGCAGAAGGTGGGGGGTTGCGTACTACGAGCAGTACTTC
>TRBJ1-2|TRBV28|TRBD1|.
CAVDGQGIKVSYGYTF
TGTGCCGTTGATGGACAGGGGATTAAAGTCAGCTATGGCTACACCTTC
>TRBJ2-2|TRBV29-1|.|few
CSVGTLVPGELFF
TGCAGCGTGGGCACACTAGTTCCCGGGGAGCTGTTTTTT
>TRBJ1-3|TRBV19|.|.
CASSPRIRASGNTIYF
TGTGCCAGTAGTCCCCGGATCCGCGCCTCTGGAAACACCATATATTTT
>TRBJ2-6|TRBV10-3|TRBD1|few
CAIPRGPQEGANVLTF
TGTGCCATCCCCAGGGGGCCACAGGAGGGGGCCAACGTCCTGACTTTC
>TRBJ2-1|TRBV27|.|few
CASSLSSPIYNEQFF
TGTGCCAGCAGTTTATCCAGCCCCATTTACAATGAGCAGTTCTTC
>TRBJ2-2|TRBV27|.|.
CASSAYGGADTGELFF
TGTGCCAGCAGTGCCTACGGGGGCGCGGACACCGGGGAGCTGTTTTTT
>TRBJ2-1|TRBV25-1|.|.
CASSEYMPSGEQFF
TGTGCCAGCAGTGAATATATGCCCAGCGGTGAGCAGTTCTTC
>TRBJ1-1|TRBV5-1|TRBD1|.
CASTRGGTVNTEAFF
TGCGCCAGCACCCGGGGCGGGACAGTGAACACTGAAGCTTTCTTT
>TRBJ2-7|TRBV7-2|.|.
CASSLVGQGGEQYF
TGTGCCAGCAGCTTAGTGGGTCAGGGAGGCGAGCAGTACTTC
>TRBJ1-2|TRBV6-1|.|.
CATLPSGGYTF
TGTGCCACACTTCCCTCGGGTGGCTACACCTTC
>TRBJ1-5|TRBV6-1|.|.
CASSEGTTPGQSNQPQHF
TGTGCCAGCAGTGAAGGGACTACCCCGGGGCAGAGCAATCAGCCCCAGCATTTT
>TRBJ2-3|TRBV5-1|TRBD1|once
CASSWTGGAGTQYF
TGCGCCAGCAGCTGGACAGGGGGCGCAGGTACGCAGTATTTT